The 30 T cell receptor beta chains below come from one sample, sequenced in a study of blood T cell repertoires in COVID-19. Here immunoSEQ multiplex PCR was the method, and the copy in TCRdb shows in-frame clones only, minus some. The sample carries over 200,000 clones, just over 90% recorded once. The sample consisted of peripheral blood. Receptors originate from a man aged 30-40 years with acute or convalescent COVID-19.

This chain connects TRBV12-3 or TRBV12-4 to TRBJ2-1; D gene ambiguous. CDR3 size: 12 residues. V was trimmed by 5 bases and J by 6 bases, leaving 8 bases between them. For the CDR3, the DNA is TGTGCCAGCAGTCCCTACAGCAATGAGCAGTTCTTC. Translation gives CASSPYSNEQFF.

The chain uses TRBV5-1 and TRBJ1-1; D possibly corresponds to TRBD1 (6 bases). The germline CDR1 and CDR2 sequences are SGHRS and YFSETQ. V lost 2 bases and J 1 base, leaving 15 bases between the germline ends. The CDR3 runs 16 residues. The CDR3 region is CASSFIGQLANTEAFF. CDR3 nucleotides: TGCGCCAGCAGCTTTATCGGACAGTTGGCGAACACTGAAGCTTTCTTT. The full variable domain, completed using reference TRBV5-1 and TRBJ1-1, is KAGVTQTPRYLIKTRGQQVTLSCSPISGHRSVSWYQQTPGQGLQFLFEYFSETQRNKGNFPGRFSGRQFSNSRSEMNVSTLELGDSALYLCASSFIGQLANTEAFFGQGTRLTVV.

CDR3 DNA sequence: TGTGCCAGCAGCCCCCGACAGTTGAACACTGAAGCTTTCTTT. Protein sequence: CASSPRQLNTEAFF. The rearrangement joins TRBV9 to TRBJ1-1; a possible D gene is TRBD1 (5 bases). Germline V gives CDR1 SGDLS, CDR2 YYNGEE. V shed 4 bases and J shed 0 bases, with 10 bases lying between them. The CDR3 runs to 14 residues.

This chain connects TRBV10-2 to TRBJ1-5; TRBD1 matches at 11 bases. This CDR3 has 15 residues. Looked up from germline, CDR1 is WSHSY and CDR2 is SAAADI. Trimming cost V 7 bases and J 6 bases; bases outside gene matches: 8. CDR3 in amino acids: CASTEGTGGPQPQHF. In nucleotides, the CDR3 is TGCGCCAGCACAGAAGGGACAGGGGGACCTCAGCCCCAGCATTTT.

The chain recombines TRBV29-1 with TRBJ1-1; a possible D gene is TRBD1 (5 bases). This CDR3 region has 13 residues. V lost 7 bases and J 3 bases, leaving 15 bases between the germline ends. The germline CDR1 and CDR2 sequences are SQVTM and ANQGSEA. The CDR3 is CSGVYRPDTEAFF. For the CDR3, the DNA is TGCAGCGGGGTCTACAGGCCCGACACTGAAGCTTTCTTT.

This chain links TRBV11-2 with TRBJ2-5; 10 bases are a match to TRBD2. The CDR3 extends over 16 amino acids. The trim removed 6 bases at V and 7 bases at J, leaving 14 bases unmatched. CDR1 is SGHAT, CDR2 FQNNGV, per germline. The CDR3 spells CASRTPGLATIGTQYF. The CDR3 nucleotides read TGTGCCAGCAGGACCCCGGGACTAGCGACAATTGGGACCCAGTACTTC. Supplemented by reference TRBV11-2 and TRBJ2-5, the full variable domain reads EAGVAQSPRYKIIEKRQSVAFWCNPISGHATLYWYQQILGQGPKLLIQFQNNGVVDDSQLPKDRFSAERLKGVDSTLKIQPAKLEDSAVYLCASRTPGLATIGTQYFGPGTRLLVL.

The CDR3 bases are TGTGCCAGTGGGGGGGCCGGGGGCTACGAGCAGTACTTC. As protein: CASGGAGGYEQYF. The chain links TRBV6-5 to TRBJ2-7, with D possibly matching TRBD2 (7 bases). Germline-derived CDR1 and CDR2 are MNHEY and SVGAGI. V dropped 9 bases and J dropped 3 bases, with 15 bases sitting between them. The CDR3 is made up of 13 amino acids.

This clone appeared a single time. J is TRBJ1-4 and V is TRBV18, with 7 bases that match TRBD1. Germline V gene sequence: CDR1 KGHSH, CDR2 LQKENI. V gave up 4 bases and J gave up 8 bases; unmatched junction bases: 4. CDR3 length: 13 residues. This chain's CDR3 is CASSLGTAEKLFF. The CDR3 nucleotides read TGTGCCAGCTCACTCGGGACAGCAGAAAAACTGTTTTTT.

The chain uses TRBV28 and TRBJ1-1; maybe TRBD1 (6 bases). Germline V gene data show CDR1 as MDHEN and CDR2 as SYDVKM. This CDR3 is built from 11 residues. V gave up 6 bases and J gave up 8 bases, with 10 bases separating them. The CDR3 loop is CASRVQGEAFF. CDR3 DNA sequence: TGTGCCAGCAGGGTACAGGGAGAAGCTTTCTTT.

V usage is TRBV4-2 and J usage is TRBJ2-1; 12 nucleotides match TRBD2. CDR1 is LGHNA and CDR2 is YNFKEQ in the germline V gene. V trimming: 0 bases; J trimming: 10 bases; junction bases outside the gene matches: 7. The CDR3 has 16 amino acids. CDR3 nucleotides: TGTGCCAGCAGCCAAGATCCCCTAGCGGGAGGGCGCGAGCAGTTCTTC. Amino acid sequence: CASSQDPLAGGREQFF.

J is TRBJ1-1 and V is TRBV30; no clear D gene. Germline loops: CDR1 GTSNPN, CDR2 SVGIG (reference sequence). V shed 0 bases and J shed 11 bases, with 7 bases lying between them. This CDR3 contains 10 residues. CDR3 sequence (DNA): TGTGCCTGGAGTGTAGTAGATGCTTTCTTT. It encodes CAWSVVDAFF.

The rearrangement links TRBV19 to TRBJ1-5; 9 bases fit TRBD1. This CDR3 contains 16 residues. CDR1 LNHDA and CDR2 SQIVND come from the germline V gene (reference sequence). V lost 5 bases to trimming and J lost 6 bases; unmatched junction nucleotides: 11. The CDR3 DNA reads TGTGCCAGTAGTGATCCGGGACAGGGTGCCGGTCAGCCCCAGCATTTT. Its protein is CASSDPGQGAGQPQHF.

The chain combines TRBV18 with TRBJ1-5; D possibly corresponds to TRBD1 (5 bases). Trimming shortened V by 3 bases and J by 5 bases, and 8 bases separated the two germline ends. Per the germline V gene, CDR1 is KGHSH and CDR2 is LQKENI. The CDR3 length is 13 residues. CDR3 protein: CASSPGGDQPQHF. The CDR3 DNA reads TGTGCCAGCTCACCGGGGGGAGATCAGCCCCAGCATTTT.

The V call is TRBV27, the J call TRBJ2-7; maybe TRBD1 (6 bases). In germline, CDR1 is MNHEY, CDR2 SMNVEV (reference sequence). Trimming took off 6 bases at V and 2 bases at J, with 17 bases between the two ends. The CDR3 covers 15 residues. The CDR3 coding sequence is TGTGCCAGCAGACAGGGCCCCGTCCCCACCTACGAGCAGTACTTC. This codes for CASRQGPVPTYEQYF.

The rearrangement uses TRBV28 and TRBJ2-2; the match to TRBD2 covers 15 bases. J was trimmed by 4 bases and V by 4 bases; bases with no gene match: 7. CDR1 and CDR2 from the germline V gene are MDHEN and SYDVKM. The CDR3 loop spans 18 amino acids. In DNA, the CDR3 is TGTGCCAGCAGTTCTATGGGACTAGCGGGAGGCAGCACCGGGGAGCTGTTTTTT. Translation: CASSSMGLAGGSTGELFF.

This clone has ten or more counts. This rearrangement joins TRBV5-4 to TRBJ2-2, with D perhaps TRBD1 (5 bases). The CDR3 consists of 16 residues. Deletions cut 4 bases from V and 6 bases from J, with 19 bases between. Germline loops: CDR1 SGHNT, CDR2 YYREEE (reference sequence). CDR3 amino acids: CASSTVLGRAPGELFF. CDR3 in DNA: TGTGCCAGCAGCACAGTGTTGGGCAGGGCCCCCGGGGAGCTGTTTTTT.

This sequence joins TRBV14 and TRBJ1-6; D perhaps matches TRBD1 (5 bases). Looked up from germline, CDR1 is SGHDN and CDR2 is FVKESK. V lost 4 bases to trimming and J lost 8 bases, with 6 bases between them. CDR3 length equals 12 residues. CDR3 sequence (DNA): TGTGCCAGCAGCCGACAGCATTCACCCCTCCACTTT. Translated, it gives CASSRQHSPLHF.

This clone was counted a single time. The chain links TRBV12-5 to TRBJ1-2, with D uncertain. Per the germline V gene, CDR1 is LGHNT and CDR2 is FRNRAP. The CDR3 is 16 amino acids. Trimming took 0 bases from V and 0 from J, leaving 11 bases between them. The CDR3 coding sequence is TGTGCTAGTGGTTTGGTATGGGAGGACCCTAACTATGGCTACACCTTC. It is translated as CASGLVWEDPNYGYTF.

The genes are TRBV5-1 and TRBJ2-7; D may be TRBD1 (6 bases). Trimming took 0 bases from V and 2 from J, leaving 12 bases between them. Germline V gene data show CDR1 as SGHRS and CDR2 as YFSETQ. The CDR3 totals 15 residues. CDR3 sequence (DNA): TGCGCCAGCAGCTTGGCCTTGGACAGAACCTACGAGCAGTACTTC. As protein: CASSLALDRTYEQYF.

The DNA of the CDR3 is TGTGCCAGCAGCATAAGACAGTTTAATTCACCCCTCCACTTT. Its protein is CASSIRQFNSPLHF. This rearrangement joins TRBV7-2 to TRBJ1-6, with D perhaps matching TRBD1 (5 bases). The CDR3 has 14 amino acids. In germline, CDR1 is SGHTA, CDR2 FQGNSA. Deletions cut 5 bases from V and 6 bases from J, with 11 bases between.

The table lists this clone with a count of one. The J gene is TRBJ1-5, the V gene TRBV28, with D uncertain. The length of the CDR3 is 14 residues. The V end was cut by 3 bases, the J end by 3 bases, with 9 bases between. CDR1 MDHEN and CDR2 SYDVKM come from the germline V gene. CDR3 DNA sequence: TGTGCCAGCAGTTTCGTTGCAGTCAATCAGCCCCAGCATTTT. It codes for CASSFVAVNQPQHF.

This clone was counted a single time. The rearrangement joins TRBV27 to TRBJ2-2, with a tentative D call TRBD1 (7 bases). This CDR3 comprises 15 residues. Germline V gene data show CDR1 as MNHEY and CDR2 as SMNVEV (reference sequence). V was cut by 5 bases and J by 4 bases, with 14 bases left in between. Written as DNA, the CDR3 is TGTGCCAGCAGTCACCGACAGGGAGGCACCGGGGAGCTGTTTTTT. Residues: CASSHRQGGTGELFF.

The chain employs TRBV27 and TRBJ1-2, with D hard to call. Germline loops: CDR1 MNHEY, CDR2 SMNVEV (reference sequence). The germline V and J ends were trimmed by 1 base and 2 bases, with 8 bases remaining between them. The CDR3 sequence is 14 residues long. The CDR3 sequence: CASSLLGRNYGYTF. The CDR3 region has the DNA TGTGCCAGCAGTTTATTGGGCAGGAACTATGGCTACACCTTC.

The chain uses TRBV6-5 and TRBJ2-7; 8 nucleotides agree with TRBD1. Looked up from germline, CDR1 is MNHEY and CDR2 is SVGAGI. V dropped 4 bases and J dropped 0; count of bases not matched to a gene: 2. The CDR3 covers 14 residues. The CDR3 spells CASSSGTGSYEQYF. CDR3 nucleotides: TGTGCCAGCAGTTCCGGGACAGGCTCCTACGAGCAGTACTTC.

This chain joins TRBV19 and TRBJ2-1; 8 bases are shared with TRBD2. J lost 3 bases, V lost 3 bases, and 4 bases had no gene match. The CDR3 loop spans 15 amino acids. Germline V gives CDR1 LNHDA, CDR2 SQIVND (reference sequence). CDR3 sequence: CASSMAGGNYNEQFF. CDR3 DNA: TGTGCCAGTAGTATGGCGGGAGGAAACTACAATGAGCAGTTCTTC.

The genes are TRBV2 and TRBJ2-5, with D perhaps TRBD1 (6 bases). Germline-derived CDR1 and CDR2 are SNHLY and FYNNEI. V was shortened by 4 bases and J by 7 bases, with 19 bases between the two germline ends. The CDR3 has 15 residues. CDR3 amino acids: CASSVSAGQPGTQYF. CDR3 nucleotides: TGTGCCAGCAGTGTATCCGCAGGACAGCCCGGGACCCAGTACTTC.

The chain recombines TRBV4-1 with TRBJ2-5, with 9 bases fitting TRBD1. Germline CDR1 is MGHRA and CDR2 is YSYEKL. V shed 4 bases and J 5 bases; nucleotides not matched to a gene: 8. This CDR3 has 15 amino acids. CDR3 DNA sequence: TGCGCCAGCAGCCTACGGGACAGGGAAAGGGAGACCCAGTACTTC. It translates to CASSLRDRERETQYF.

This clone was observed a single time. This chain connects TRBV28 to TRBJ1-1; D is unresolved. CDR1 is MDHEN, CDR2 SYDVKM, per germline. The length of the CDR3 is 13 residues. V lost 2 bases and J 4 bases, leaving 8 bases between the germline ends. The chain's CDR3 is CASSLGTSTEAFF. The CDR3, as DNA: TGTGCCAGCAGTTTAGGTACGAGCACTGAAGCTTTCTTT.

This clone was picked up one time. V usage is TRBV9 and J usage is TRBJ2-2; D may be TRBD1 (6 bases). The CDR3 is made up of 14 amino acids. Germline V gene sequence: CDR1 SGDLS, CDR2 YYNGEE. V was shortened by 2 bases and J by 4 bases, with 9 bases between the two germline ends. The chain's CDR3 is CASSVRGATGELFF. Here the CDR3 DNA reads TGTGCCAGCAGCGTCAGGGGCGCCACCGGGGAGCTGTTTTTT.

This clone was seen only once. The genes are TRBV7-3 and TRBJ2-2; tentative D call: TRBD1 (5 bases). Per germline, CDR1 SGHTA and CDR2 FQGTGA. CDR3 length: 16 amino acids. V was cut by 5 bases and J by 6 bases, with 19 bases left in between. In DNA, the CDR3 is TGTGCCAGCAGCGCCCAAGCTAGGGGCTTAGCCGGGGAGCTGTTTTTT. This gives the protein CASSAQARGLAGELFF.